This T cell receptor beta chain was identified during a study of shared clonotypes between healthy human individuals. Study details: Researchers assigned three CD4 naive, three CD4 memory, two CD8 naive and one CD8 memory plate to each donor. Study-level points and caveats: The expectation was that sequencing depth would affect clonotype sharing among donors.

Libraries were prepared by immunoSEQ multiplex PCR; TCRdb keeps only in-frame clonotypes and omits some of them. The sample lists more than 1.2 million clones; approximately 98.5% were seen once. About this clone itself: The antigen is unknown.

The V end was cut by 8 bases, the J end by 4 bases, with 17 bases between. Germline-derived CDR1 and CDR2 are SNHLY and FYNNEI. This CDR3 has 14 residues. The V call is TRBV2, the J call TRBJ2-5; D uncertain. The specimen was naive CD4+ T cells sorted from blood. Noted subset: CD45RA+ positively selected. The receptor comes from a man in his thirties or forties in good health. The DNA of the CDR3 is TGTGCCAGCTCTTTGATAGCTATTGGAGAGACCCAGTACTTC. Translation: CASSLIAIGETQYF.